The 14 T cell receptor beta chains listed next were all sequenced from one sample in a study of cytomegalovirus exposure and HLA in healthy donors. The study ran its PCR with 60 Vbeta and 13 Jbeta primers. Clones were sequenced by immunoSEQ multiplex PCR, and TCRdb holds only the in-frame ones, with some missing. The sample records 110,000 or so clones, 67% being singletons. Sequences were obtained from PBMCs. These receptors came from a man aged 18-30 years in good health and CMV-seropositive.

At least ten counts were recorded for this clone. The chain couples TRBV25-1 to TRBJ2-7, with D maybe TRBD1 (6 bases). Germline V gene data show CDR1 as MGHDK and CDR2 as SYGVNS. The CDR3 consists of 14 residues. Between the trimmed V and J ends, which lost 1 base and 4 bases, there was a span of 11 bases. The DNA for the CDR3 is TGTGCCAGCAGTGAATGCCAGGGGAAGTACGAGCAGTACGTC. It encodes CASSECQGKYEQYV.

The chain employs TRBV10-1 and TRBJ1-1; D uncertain. CDR3 length equals 13 residues. Trimming pared 1 base from V and 2 bases from J, leaving 5 bases between. Germline assignment: CDR1 WNHNN and CDR2 SYGVQD (reference sequence). CDR3 sequence (DNA): TGCGCCAGCAGTGAGTACAGAAACACTGAAGCTTTCTTT. Translating gives CASSEYRNTEAFF.

CDR3 amino acids: CASSRGKYEQYF. In DNA, the CDR3 is TGTGCCAGCAGTCGGGGAAAGTACGAGCAGTACTTC. The chain couples TRBV28 to TRBJ2-7, with D perhaps matching TRBD2 (5 bases). V shed 5 bases and J shed 4 bases, with 9 bases lying between them. Germline V gives CDR1 MDHEN, CDR2 SYDVKM. This CDR3 has 12 residues.

This rearrangement joins TRBV29-1 to TRBJ2-5, with D perhaps matching TRBD2 (5 bases). The CDR3 loop spans 16 amino acids. Trimming removed 0 bases at V and 7 bases at J, with 21 bases between. The germline V gene has CDR1 SQVTM and CDR2 ANQGSEA. CDR3 sequence (DNA): TGCAGCGTTGAAGATCGGGGAAGCTCAGGTCTAAGGACCCAGTACTTC. Residues: CSVEDRGSSGLRTQYF.

This rearrangement joins TRBV6-5 to TRBJ2-7, with D tentatively TRBD1 (5 bases). This CDR3 is 14 amino acids long. CDR1 is MNHEY and CDR2 is SVGAGI in the germline V gene. V dropped 2 bases and J dropped 4 bases, with 12 bases sitting between them. The CDR3 loop reads CASSYIAGSYEQYF. DNA of the CDR3: TGTGCCAGCAGTTACATTGCAGGGTCATACGAGCAGTACTTC.

This clone was found a few times. The chain employs TRBV4-1 and TRBJ2-4; tentatively, D is TRBD2 (6 bases). Trimming removed 4 bases at V and 0 bases at J, with 16 bases between. The CDR3 runs 17 residues. Germline V gene data show CDR1 as MGHRA and CDR2 as YSYEKL. CDR3 amino acids: CASSLQVVSGAKNIQYF. The CDR3 coding sequence is TGCGCCAGCAGCCTTCAAGTAGTTAGCGGAGCCAAAAACATTCAGTACTTC.

This rearrangement joins TRBV15 to TRBJ2-5; D uncertain. Trimming took off 3 bases at V and 5 bases at J, with 13 bases between the two ends. CDR3 length equals 14 residues. Germline V gene data show CDR1 as LNHNV and CDR2 as YYDKDF (reference sequence). The CDR3 region is CATSSLSGKETQYF. In DNA form, the CDR3 reads TGTGCCACCAGCAGTCTGTCAGGAAAGGAGACCCAGTACTTC. The full variable domain, with the rest looked up from reference TRBV15 and TRBJ2-5, is DAMVIQNPRYQVTQFGKPVTLSCSQTLNHNVMYWYQQKSSQAPKLLFHYYDKDFNNEADTPDNFQSRRPNTSFCFLDIRSPGLGDTAMYLCATSSLSGKETQYFGPGTRLLVL.

This clone qualifies as medium-sized. The chain combines TRBV27 with TRBJ2-7; 8 bases are a match to TRBD2. The V and J ends lost 6 bases and 3 bases, in that order; junction bases with no gene match: 10. Germline V gene sequence: CDR1 MNHEY, CDR2 SMNVEV (reference sequence). The CDR3 is made up of 15 amino acids. The DNA for the CDR3 is TGTGCCAGCAGCGGGTGGCGGGGGGAGCGCTACGAGCAGTACGTC. It specifies CASSGWRGERYEQYV.

The gene calls are TRBV2 and TRBJ2-5, with TRBD2 matching 7 bases. Germline V gene sequence: CDR1 SNHLY, CDR2 FYNNEI. The CDR3 totals 15 residues. J was trimmed by 6 bases and V by 4 bases; bases with no gene match: 11. The CDR3 DNA follows: TGTGCCAGCAGTGCAAGGCTAGCGGATGGGAAGACCCAGTACTTC. Protein: CASSARLADGKTQYF.

V usage is TRBV2 and J usage is TRBJ2-5; D possibly corresponds to TRBD2 (5 bases). CDR3 length: 13 residues. V lost 2 bases, J lost 3 bases, and 7 bases lay in between. Germline assignment: CDR1 SNHLY and CDR2 FYNNEI. CDR3 bases: TGTGCCAGCAGTGAACACGGGGAAGAGACCCAGTACTTC. Amino acid sequence: CASSEHGEETQYF.

The CDR3 DNA sequence: TGTGCCAGCAGCCGAAGTGGACGGGAAGTCTACGAGCAGTACGTC. Its protein is CASSRSGREVYEQYV. The V and J genes are TRBV6-5 and TRBJ2-7, with a possible D match to TRBD2 (5 bases). Germline loops: CDR1 MNHEY, CDR2 SVGAGI. The CDR3 runs 15 residues. V lost 6 bases, J lost 3 bases, and 18 bases lay in between.

The V call is TRBV7-9, the J call TRBJ2-5; tentative D call: TRBD2 (5 bases). Germline CDR1 is SEHNR and CDR2 is FQNEAQ (reference sequence). The CDR3 is 14 residues long. Between the trimmed V and J ends, which lost 5 bases and 2 bases, there was a span of 12 bases. In nucleotides, the CDR3 is TGTGCCAGCAGCCATCGCCGGGAACAAGAGACCCAGTACTTC. This translates into CASSHRREQETQYF. Together with reference TRBV7-9 and TRBJ2-5, the CDR3 gives the full variable domain: DTGVSQNPRHKITKRGQNVTFRCDPISEHNRLYWYRQTLGQGPEFLTYFQNEAQLEKSRLLSDRFSAERPKGSFSTLEIQRTEQGDSAMYLCASSHRREQETQYFGPGTRLLVL.

J is TRBJ1-6 and V is TRBV25-1; a possible D gene is TRBD1 (5 bases). Germline assignment: CDR1 MGHDK and CDR2 SYGVNS. V shed 5 bases and J shed 5 bases, with 13 bases lying between them. The CDR3 is made up of 15 amino acids. The CDR3 reads CASSRGILDNSPLHF. The CDR3 coding sequence is TGTGCCAGCAGTAGGGGTATCTTGGATAATTCACCCCTCCACTTT.

This sequence joins TRBV28 and TRBJ2-7; D unclear. The CDR3 extends over 15 amino acids. The germline CDR1 and CDR2 sequences are MDHEN and SYDVKM. Trimming removed 5 bases at V and 3 bases at J, with 17 bases between. CDR3 bases: TGTGCCAGCAGTCCCCCAGCGTCGGTGAACTACGAGCAGTACGTC. This gives the protein CASSPPASVNYEQYV.